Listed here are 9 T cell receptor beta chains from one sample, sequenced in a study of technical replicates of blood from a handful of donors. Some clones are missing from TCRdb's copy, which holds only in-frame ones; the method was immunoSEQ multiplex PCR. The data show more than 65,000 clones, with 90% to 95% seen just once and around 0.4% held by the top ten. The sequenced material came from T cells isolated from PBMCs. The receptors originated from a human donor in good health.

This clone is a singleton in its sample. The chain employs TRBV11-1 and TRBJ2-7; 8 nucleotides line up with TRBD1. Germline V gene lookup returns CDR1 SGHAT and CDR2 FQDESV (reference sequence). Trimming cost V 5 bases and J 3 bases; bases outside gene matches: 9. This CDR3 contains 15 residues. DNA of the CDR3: TGTGCCAGCAGCGCTGGACCGGGACAGGTCTACGAGCAGTACTTC. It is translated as CASSAGPGQVYEQYF.

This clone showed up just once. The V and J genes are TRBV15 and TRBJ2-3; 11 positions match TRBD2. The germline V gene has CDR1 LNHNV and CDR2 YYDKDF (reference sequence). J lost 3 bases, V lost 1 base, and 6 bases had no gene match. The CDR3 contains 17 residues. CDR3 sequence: CATSRAPGLAVTDTQYF. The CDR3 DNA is TGTGCCACCAGCAGAGCTCCGGGACTAGCGGTGACAGATACGCAGTATTTT.

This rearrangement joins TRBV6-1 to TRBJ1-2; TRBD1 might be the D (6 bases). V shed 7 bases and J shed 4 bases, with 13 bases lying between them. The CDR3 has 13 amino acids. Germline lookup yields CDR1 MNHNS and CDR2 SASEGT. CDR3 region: CASNRDNPYGYTF. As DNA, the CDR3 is TGTGCCAGCAACCGGGACAATCCCTATGGCTACACCTTC.

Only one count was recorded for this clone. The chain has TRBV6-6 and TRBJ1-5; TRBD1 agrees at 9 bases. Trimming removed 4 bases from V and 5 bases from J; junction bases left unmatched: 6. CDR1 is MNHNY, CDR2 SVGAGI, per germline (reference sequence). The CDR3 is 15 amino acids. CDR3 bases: TGTGCCAGCAGTTTAACAGGGGGCATCGATCAGCCCCAGCATTTT. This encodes CASSLTGGIDQPQHF.

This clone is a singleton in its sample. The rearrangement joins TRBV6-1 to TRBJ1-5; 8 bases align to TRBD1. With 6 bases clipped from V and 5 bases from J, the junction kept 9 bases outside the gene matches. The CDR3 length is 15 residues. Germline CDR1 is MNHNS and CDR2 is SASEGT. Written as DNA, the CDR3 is TGTGCCAGCAGAAATTCAGGGGGCTGGGATCAGCCCCAGCATTTT. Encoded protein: CASRNSGGWDQPQHF.

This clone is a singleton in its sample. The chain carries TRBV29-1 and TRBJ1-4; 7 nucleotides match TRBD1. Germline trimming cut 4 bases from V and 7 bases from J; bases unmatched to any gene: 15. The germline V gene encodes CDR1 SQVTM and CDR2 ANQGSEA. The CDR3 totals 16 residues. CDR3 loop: CSVGQGKWSGSEKLFF. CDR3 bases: TGCAGCGTTGGACAGGGAAAATGGAGCGGTTCTGAAAAACTGTTTTTT. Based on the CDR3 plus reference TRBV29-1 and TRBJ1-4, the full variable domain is SAVISQKPSRDICQRGTSLTIQCQVDSQVTMMFWYRQQPGQSLTLIATANQGSEATYESGFVIDKFPISRPNLTFSTLTVSNMSPEDSSIYLCSVGQGKWSGSEKLFFGSGTQLSVL.

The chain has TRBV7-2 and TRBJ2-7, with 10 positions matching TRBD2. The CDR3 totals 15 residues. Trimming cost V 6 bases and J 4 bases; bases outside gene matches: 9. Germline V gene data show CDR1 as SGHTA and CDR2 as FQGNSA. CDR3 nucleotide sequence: TGTGCCAGCAGTCTAAGCGGGAGGGCAAGGTACGAGCAGTACTTC. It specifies CASSLSGRARYEQYF.

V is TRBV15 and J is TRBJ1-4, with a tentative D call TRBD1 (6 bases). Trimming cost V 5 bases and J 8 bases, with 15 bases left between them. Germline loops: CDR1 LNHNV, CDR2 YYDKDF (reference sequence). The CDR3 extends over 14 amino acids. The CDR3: CATSGNREGEKLFF. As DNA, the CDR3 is TGTGCCACCAGCGGAAACAGGGAAGGCGAAAAACTGTTTTTT.

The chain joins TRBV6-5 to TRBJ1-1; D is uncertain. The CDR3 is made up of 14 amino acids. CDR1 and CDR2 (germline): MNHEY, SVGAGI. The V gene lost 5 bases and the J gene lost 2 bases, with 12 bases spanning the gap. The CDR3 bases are TGTGCCAGCAGTACCTATACAGCTAACACTGAAGCTTTCTTT. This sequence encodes CASSTYTANTEAFF.